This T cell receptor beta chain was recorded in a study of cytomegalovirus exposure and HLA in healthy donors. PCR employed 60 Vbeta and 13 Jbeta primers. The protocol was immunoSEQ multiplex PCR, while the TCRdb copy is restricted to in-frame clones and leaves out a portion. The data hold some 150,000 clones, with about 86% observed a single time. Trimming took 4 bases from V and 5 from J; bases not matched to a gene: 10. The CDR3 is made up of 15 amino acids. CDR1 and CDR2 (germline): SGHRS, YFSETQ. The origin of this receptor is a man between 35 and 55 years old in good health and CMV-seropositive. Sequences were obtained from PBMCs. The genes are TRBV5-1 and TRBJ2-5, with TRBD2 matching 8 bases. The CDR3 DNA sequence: TGCGCCAGCAGCACCGGACTAGCCCCCTCCGAGACCCAGTACTTC. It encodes CASSTGLAPSETQYF. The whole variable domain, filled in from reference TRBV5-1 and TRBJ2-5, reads KAGVTQTPRYLIKTRGQQVTLSCSPISGHRSVSWYQQTPGQGLQFLFEYFSETQRNKGNFPGRFSGRQFSNSRSEMNVSTLELGDSALYLCASSTGLAPSETQYFGPGTRLLVL.